The clone carrying this T cell receptor beta chain was observed a single time. The antigen is unknown. Timing groups of about 4 and about 12 weeks for second doses were pooled. Trimming cost V 6 bases and J 5 bases, with 16 bases left between them. The CDR3 spans 14 residues. Germline lookup yields CDR1 MNHEY and CDR2 SVGEGT. The sample comes from a study of T cell responses to AZD1222 COVID-19 vaccine. Study findings and constraints: Scientists sampled the repertoires only once the peak T cell response had passed. White British people made up most donors, females outnumbered males, and clonal diversity was possibly underestimated.

Assay used: immunoSEQ multiplex PCR; TCRdb lists only in-frame clones, some missing. Of approximately 150,000 clones listed, 80% to 95% are singletons. The sequencing used peripheral blood, collected 28 days after the second AZD1222 dose. The chain employs TRBV6-2 or TRBV6-3 and TRBJ2-5, with D possibly called TRBD1 or TRBD2 (6 bases each). The TCR sequence derives from an adult who received the AZD1222 COVID-19 vaccine. CDR3 loop: CASSFLLGGETQYF. The CDR3 bases are TGTGCCAGCAGCTTCCTACTAGGGGGGGAGACCCAGTACTTC.